These T cell receptor beta chains were read from a single sample in a study of blood T cells in healthy people across ages. In TCRdb, the 5' RACE reads were re-called with MiXCR into one record per CDR3 protein. In the table there are 800,000 or so distinct CDR3 sequences, 35% to 50% of which are singletons. Sequencing was done on a sample of blood. All receptors derive from an older man in good health. CDR3s include the opening cysteine and the closing phenylalanine or tryptophan. A D gene is named only where the DNA matches it firmly. Clone size is stated in some rows and not others, as once, few, many or a class when expanded.

D: .; V: TRBV30; size: .; J: TRBJ2-5; CDR3: CAWSRQQETQYF; DNA: TGTGCCTGGAGTCGTCAACAAGAGACCCAGTACTTC
D: .; V: TRBV7-2; size: .; J: TRBJ2-2; CDR3: CASSFQLRSTGELFF; DNA: TGTGCCAGCAGCTTTCAGTTGCGTAGCACCGGGGAGCTGTTTTTT
D: .; V: TRBV5-1; size: few; J: TRBJ2-1; CDR3: CASSEADLLNEQFF; DNA: TGCGCCAGCAGCGAGGCGGACTTACTTAATGAGCAGTTCTTC
D: .; V: TRBV6-5; size: many; J: TRBJ2-5; CDR3: CASSYSPQNNQETQYF; DNA: TGTGCCAGCAGTTACTCCCCACAGAACAATCAAGAGACCCAGTACTTC
D: .; V: TRBV28; size: many; J: TRBJ2-3; CDR3: CASSPRYYLGADTQYF; DNA: TGTGCCAGCAGTCCGCGGTACTACCTAGGCGCAGATACGCAGTATTTT
D: .; V: TRBV9; size: few; J: TRBJ2-1; CDR3: CASSVMDGVPSYNEQFF; DNA: TGTGCCAGCAGCGTAATGGACGGGGTGCCCTCCTACAATGAGCAGTTCTTC
D: TRBD1; V: TRBV3-1; size: .; J: TRBJ2-4; CDR3: CASSRDRPWGQYF; DNA: TGTGCCAGCAGCCGGGACAGGCCCTGGGGGCAGTACTTC
D: .; V: TRBV4-2; size: .; J: TRBJ2-7; CDR3: CASSQERSVTYEQYF; DNA: TGTGCCAGCAGCCAAGAACGGAGCGTCACCTACGAGCAGTACTTC
D: .; V: TRBV20-1; size: .; J: TRBJ2-5; CDR3: CSAKTLGFSVNEQYF; DNA: TGCAGTGCTAAAACCCTAGGGTTCTCGGTTAATGAGCAGTACTTC
D: TRBD1; V: TRBV4-1; size: .; J: TRBJ1-1; CDR3: CASSQEDRGGTEAFF; DNA: TGCGCCAGCAGCCAGGAGGACAGGGGAGGAACTGAAGCTTTCTTT
D: TRBD1; V: TRBV4-3; size: .; J: TRBJ1-6; CDR3: CASSQGPQGISSPLHF; DNA: TGCGCCAGCAGCCAAGGCCCACAGGGGATTAGTTCACCCCTCCACTTT
D: .; V: TRBV20-1; size: .; J: TRBJ2-7; CDR3: CSASLTRPRLYEQYF; DNA: TGCAGCGCCTCCCTCACTAGACCAAGACTATACGAGCAGTACTTC
D: .; V: TRBV5-1; size: .; J: TRBJ2-1; CDR3: CASSFGSAGSYEQFF; DNA: TGCGCCAGCAGCTTCGGGTCAGCAGGTAGCTATGAGCAGTTCTTC
D: TRBD2; V: TRBV5-1; size: .; J: TRBJ2-1; CDR3: CASSPTAGAGELEQFF; DNA: TGCGCCAGCAGCCCAACCGCAGGAGCGGGAGAACTTGAGCAGTTCTTC
D: TRBD2; V: TRBV20-1; size: few; J: TRBJ2-7; CDR3: CSAVTSGRGSEEQYF; DNA: TGCAGTGCTGTAACTAGCGGGAGGGGAAGTGAGGAGCAGTACTTC
D: .; V: TRBV7-7; size: .; J: TRBJ2-5; CDR3: CASSPLGVGETQYF; DNA: TGTGCCAGCAGCCCCTTGGGGGTAGGGGAGACCCAGTACTTC
D: TRBD1; V: TRBV28; size: .; J: TRBJ2-7; CDR3: CASSSDRVPAYEQYF; DNA: TGTGCCAGCAGTTCGGACAGGGTACCAGCCTACGAGCAGTACTTC
D: .; V: TRBV7-3; size: .; J: TRBJ2-2; CDR3: CASSSTPQDSVGGELFF; DNA: TGTGCCAGCAGCTCAACCCCTCAGGACAGCGTGGGCGGGGAGCTGTTTTTT
D: .; V: TRBV29-1; size: .; J: TRBJ1-5; CDR3: CSAGQENQPQHF; DNA: TGCAGCGCCGGCCAGGAGAATCAGCCCCAGCATTTT
D: TRBD1; V: TRBV6-5; size: few; J: TRBJ1-2; CDR3: CASSYLPGTGANYGYTF; DNA: TGTGCCAGCAGTTATCTTCCCGGGACAGGGGCTAACTATGGCTACACCTTC
D: TRBD2; V: TRBV12-3/TRBV12-4; size: many; J: TRBJ2-3; CDR3: CASTRRLAGVGTDTQYF; DNA: TGTGCCAGCACCCGTAGACTAGCGGGAGTTGGTACAGATACGCAGTATTTT
D: TRBD1; V: TRBV3-1; size: few; J: TRBJ2-3; CDR3: CASSQLPFRGREVITQYF; DNA: TGTGCCAGCAGCCAACTCCCCTTTAGGGGGCGCGAGGTTATTACGCAGTATTTT
D: TRBD1; V: TRBV29-1; size: few; J: TRBJ2-5; CDR3: CSVSDRGSKYF; DNA: TGCAGCGTCTCCGACAGGGGCTCCAAGTACTTC
D: TRBD1; V: TRBV5-5; size: .; J: TRBJ2-1; CDR3: CASSSLTGGSYNEQFF; DNA: TGTGCCAGCAGCTCGCTGACAGGGGGGTCCTACAATGAGCAGTTCTTC